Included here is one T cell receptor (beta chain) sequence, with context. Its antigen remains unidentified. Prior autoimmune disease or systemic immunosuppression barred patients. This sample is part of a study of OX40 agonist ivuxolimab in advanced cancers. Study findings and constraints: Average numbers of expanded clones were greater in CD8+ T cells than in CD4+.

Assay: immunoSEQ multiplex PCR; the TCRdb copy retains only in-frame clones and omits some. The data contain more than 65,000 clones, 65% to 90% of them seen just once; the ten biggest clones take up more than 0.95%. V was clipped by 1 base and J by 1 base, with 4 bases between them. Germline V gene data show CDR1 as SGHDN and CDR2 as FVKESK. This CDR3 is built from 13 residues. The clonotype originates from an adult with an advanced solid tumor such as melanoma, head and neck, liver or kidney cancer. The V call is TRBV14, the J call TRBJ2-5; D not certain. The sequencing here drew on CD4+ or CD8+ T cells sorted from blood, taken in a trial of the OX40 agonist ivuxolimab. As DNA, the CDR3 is TGTGCCAGCAGCCAAGGGTTCCAAGAGACCCAGTACTTC. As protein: CASSQGFQETQYF.